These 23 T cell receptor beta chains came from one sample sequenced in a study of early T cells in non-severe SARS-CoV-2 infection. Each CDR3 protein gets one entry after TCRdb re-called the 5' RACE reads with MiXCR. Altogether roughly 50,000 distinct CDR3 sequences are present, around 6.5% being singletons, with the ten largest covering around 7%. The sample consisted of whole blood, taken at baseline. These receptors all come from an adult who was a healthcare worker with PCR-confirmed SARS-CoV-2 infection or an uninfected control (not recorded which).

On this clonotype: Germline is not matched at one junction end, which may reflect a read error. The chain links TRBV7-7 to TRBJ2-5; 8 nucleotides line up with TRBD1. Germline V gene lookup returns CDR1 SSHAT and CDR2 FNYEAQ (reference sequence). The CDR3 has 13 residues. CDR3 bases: TGTGCTAGCAGCCCGACAGGGGAAGAGACCCAGTACTTC. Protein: CASSPTGEETQYF.

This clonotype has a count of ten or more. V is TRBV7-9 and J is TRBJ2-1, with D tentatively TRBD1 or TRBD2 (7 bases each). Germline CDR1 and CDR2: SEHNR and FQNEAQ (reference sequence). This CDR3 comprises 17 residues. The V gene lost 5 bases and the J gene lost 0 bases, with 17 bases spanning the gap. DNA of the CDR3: TGTGCCAGCAGCGCCAGGGGGGGAGGGAGCTCCTACAATGAGCAGTTCTTC. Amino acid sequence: CASSARGGGSSYNEQFF. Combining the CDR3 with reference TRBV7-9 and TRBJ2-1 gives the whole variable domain DTGVSQNPRHKITKRGQNVTFRCDPISEHNRLYWYRQTLGQGPEFLTYFQNEAQLEKSRLLSDRFSAERPKGSFSTLEIQRTEQGDSAMYLCASSARGGGSSYNEQFFGPGTRLTVL.

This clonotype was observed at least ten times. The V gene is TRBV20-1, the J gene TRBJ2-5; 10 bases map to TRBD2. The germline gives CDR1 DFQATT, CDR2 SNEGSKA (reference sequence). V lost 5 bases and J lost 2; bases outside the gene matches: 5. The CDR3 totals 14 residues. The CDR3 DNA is TGCAGTGCTTTTAGCGGGAGGCAACAAGAGACCCAGTACTTC. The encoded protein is CSAFSGRQQETQYF.

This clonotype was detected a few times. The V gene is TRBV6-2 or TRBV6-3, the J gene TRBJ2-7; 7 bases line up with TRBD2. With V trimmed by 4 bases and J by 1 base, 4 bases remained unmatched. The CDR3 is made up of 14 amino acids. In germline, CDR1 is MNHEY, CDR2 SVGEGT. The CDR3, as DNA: TGTGCCAGCAGTTCTAGCGGAGCTTCCTACGAGCAGTACTTC. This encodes CASSSSGASYEQYF.

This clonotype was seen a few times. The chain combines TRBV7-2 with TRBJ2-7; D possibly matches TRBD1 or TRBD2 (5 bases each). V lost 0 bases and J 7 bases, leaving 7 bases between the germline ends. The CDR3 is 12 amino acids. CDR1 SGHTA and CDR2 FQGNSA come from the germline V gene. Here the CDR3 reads CASSLAWGEQYF. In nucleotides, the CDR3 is TGTGCCAGCAGCTTAGCCTGGGGGGAGCAGTACTTC.

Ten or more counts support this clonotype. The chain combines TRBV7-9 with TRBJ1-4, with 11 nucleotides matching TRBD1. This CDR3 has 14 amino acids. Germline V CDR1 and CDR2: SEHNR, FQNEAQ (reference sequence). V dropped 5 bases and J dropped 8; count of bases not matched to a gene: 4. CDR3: CASSDRDRGEKLFF. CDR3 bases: TGTGCCAGCAGCGACCGGGACAGGGGGGAAAAACTGTTTTTT.

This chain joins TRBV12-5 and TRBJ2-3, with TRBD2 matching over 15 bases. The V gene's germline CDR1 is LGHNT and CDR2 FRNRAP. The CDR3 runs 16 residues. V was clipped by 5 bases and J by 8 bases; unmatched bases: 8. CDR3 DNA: TGTGCTAGTGGTCCGGGACTAGCGGGAGGCGCGGCTACGCAGTATTTT. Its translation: CASGPGLAGGAATQYF.

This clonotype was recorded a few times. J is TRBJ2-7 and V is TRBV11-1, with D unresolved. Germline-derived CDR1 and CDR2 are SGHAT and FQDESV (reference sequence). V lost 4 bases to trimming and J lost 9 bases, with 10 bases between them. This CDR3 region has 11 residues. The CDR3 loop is CASSSGLAQYF. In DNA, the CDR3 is TGTGCCAGCAGCTCCGGCCTCGCGCAGTACTTC.

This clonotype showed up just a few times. The CDR3 sequence: CASSLGDVPNQPQHF. The CDR3 DNA reads TGTGCCAGCAGTTTAGGGGACGTTCCTAATCAGCCCCAGCATTTT. V and J are TRBV28 and TRBJ1-5; tentatively, D is TRBD1 (5 bases). CDR1 is MDHEN, CDR2 SYDVKM, per germline. V was pared by 2 bases and J by 4 bases, with 12 bases between. The CDR3 contains 15 residues.

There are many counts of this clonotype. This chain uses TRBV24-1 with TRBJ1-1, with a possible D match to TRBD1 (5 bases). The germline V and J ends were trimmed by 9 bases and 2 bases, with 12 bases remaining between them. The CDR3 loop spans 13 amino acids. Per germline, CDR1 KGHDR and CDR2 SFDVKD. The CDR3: CATGSRGNTEAFF. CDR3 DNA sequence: TGTGCCACCGGATCAAGGGGTAACACTGAAGCTTTCTTT.

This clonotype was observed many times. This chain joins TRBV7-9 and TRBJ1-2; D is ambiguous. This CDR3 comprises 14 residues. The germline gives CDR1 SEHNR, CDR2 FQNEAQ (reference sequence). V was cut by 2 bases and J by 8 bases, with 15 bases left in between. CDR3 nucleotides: TGTGCCAGCAGCTTACCGAATCGGCAGGAGGGCTACACCTTC. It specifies CASSLPNRQEGYTF.

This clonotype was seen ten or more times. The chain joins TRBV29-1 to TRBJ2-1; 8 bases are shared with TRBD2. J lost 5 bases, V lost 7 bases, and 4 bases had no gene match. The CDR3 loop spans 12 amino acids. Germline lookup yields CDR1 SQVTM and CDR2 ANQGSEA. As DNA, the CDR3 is TGCAGCGCTTCTAGCGGGCACAATGAGCAGTTCTTC. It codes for CSASSGHNEQFF.

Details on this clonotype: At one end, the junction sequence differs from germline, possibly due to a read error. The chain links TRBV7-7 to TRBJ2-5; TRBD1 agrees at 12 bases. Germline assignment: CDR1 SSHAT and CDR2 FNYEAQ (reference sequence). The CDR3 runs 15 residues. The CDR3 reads CASSPPGTGGETQYF. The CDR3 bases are TGTGCTAGCAGCCCTCCCGGGACAGGGGGCGAGACCCAGTACTTC.

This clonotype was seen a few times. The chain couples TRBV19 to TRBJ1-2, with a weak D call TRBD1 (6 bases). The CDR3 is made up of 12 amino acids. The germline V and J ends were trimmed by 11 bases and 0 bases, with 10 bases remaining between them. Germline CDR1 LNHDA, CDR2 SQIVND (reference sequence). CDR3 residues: CAGTSSNYGYTF. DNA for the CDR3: TGTGCCGGGACATCCTCTAACTATGGCTACACCTTC.

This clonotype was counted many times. The CDR3 sequence: CASSSPGSSPYEQYF. CDR3 sequence (DNA): TGTGCCAGCAGTTCCCCCGGCAGTTCACCCTACGAGCAGTACTTC. The chain carries TRBV28 and TRBJ2-7, with D hard to call. This CDR3 is 15 amino acids long. Germline V gene sequence: CDR1 MDHEN, CDR2 SYDVKM. Trimming removed 4 bases at V and 2 bases at J, with 15 bases between.

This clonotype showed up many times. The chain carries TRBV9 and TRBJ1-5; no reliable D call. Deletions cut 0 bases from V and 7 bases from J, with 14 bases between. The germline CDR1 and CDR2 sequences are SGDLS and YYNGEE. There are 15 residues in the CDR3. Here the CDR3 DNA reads TGTGCCAGCAGCGTAGGCGGCGGCGGCGGACAGCCCCAGCATTTT. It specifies CASSVGGGGGQPQHF.

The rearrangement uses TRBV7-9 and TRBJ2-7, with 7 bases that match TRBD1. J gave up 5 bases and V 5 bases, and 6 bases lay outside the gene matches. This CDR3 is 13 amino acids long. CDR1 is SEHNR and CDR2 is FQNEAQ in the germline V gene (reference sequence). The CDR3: CASSPTTGHEQYF. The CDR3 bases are TGTGCCAGCAGCCCGACGACAGGGCACGAGCAGTACTTC.

This chain's CDR3 is CASSLELAGGETQYF. CDR3 DNA: TGTGCCAGCAGCTTAGAACTAGCGGGAGGAGAGACCCAGTACTTC. This rearrangement joins TRBV11-2 to TRBJ2-5; TRBD2 matches at 12 bases. Germline loops: CDR1 SGHAT, CDR2 FQNNGV. This CDR3 is built from 15 residues. Trimming removed 0 bases from V and 4 bases from J; junction bases left unmatched: 0.

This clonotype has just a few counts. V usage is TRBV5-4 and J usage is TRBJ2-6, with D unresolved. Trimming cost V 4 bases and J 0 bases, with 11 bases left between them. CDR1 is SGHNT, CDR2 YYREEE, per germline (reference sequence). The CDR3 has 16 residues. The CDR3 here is CASSLDGNSGANVLTF. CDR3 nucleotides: TGTGCCAGCAGCCTGGACGGTAACTCTGGGGCCAACGTCCTGACTTTC.

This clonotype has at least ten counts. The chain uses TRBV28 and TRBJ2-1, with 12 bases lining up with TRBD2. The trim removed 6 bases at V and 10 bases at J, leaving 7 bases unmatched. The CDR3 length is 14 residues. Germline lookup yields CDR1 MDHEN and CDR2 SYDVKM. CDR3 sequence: CASSLAGGPWEQFF. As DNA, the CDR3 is TGTGCCAGCAGCCTAGCGGGAGGGCCTTGGGAGCAGTTCTTC.

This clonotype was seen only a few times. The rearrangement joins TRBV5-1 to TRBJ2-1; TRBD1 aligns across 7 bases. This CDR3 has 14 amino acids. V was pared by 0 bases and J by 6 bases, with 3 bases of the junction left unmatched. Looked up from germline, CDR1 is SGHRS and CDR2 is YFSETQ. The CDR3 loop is CASSLATGTNEQFF. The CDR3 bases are TGCGCCAGCAGCTTGGCGACAGGGACCAATGAGCAGTTCTTC.

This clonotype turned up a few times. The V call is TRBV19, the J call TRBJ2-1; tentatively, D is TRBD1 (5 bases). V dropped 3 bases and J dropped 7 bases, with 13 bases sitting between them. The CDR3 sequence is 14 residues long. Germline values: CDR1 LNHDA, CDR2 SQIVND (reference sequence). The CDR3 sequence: CASSMMDTSNEQFF. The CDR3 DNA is TGTGCCAGTAGTATGATGGACACTTCAAATGAGCAGTTCTTC.

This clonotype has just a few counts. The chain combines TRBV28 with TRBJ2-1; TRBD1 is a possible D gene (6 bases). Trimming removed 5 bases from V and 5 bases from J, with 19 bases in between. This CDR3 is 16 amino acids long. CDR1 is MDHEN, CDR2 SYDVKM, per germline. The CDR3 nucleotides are TGTGCCAGCAGTCCCTATACAGGGAAACTACACAATGAGCAGTTCTTC. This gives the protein CASSPYTGKLHNEQFF.